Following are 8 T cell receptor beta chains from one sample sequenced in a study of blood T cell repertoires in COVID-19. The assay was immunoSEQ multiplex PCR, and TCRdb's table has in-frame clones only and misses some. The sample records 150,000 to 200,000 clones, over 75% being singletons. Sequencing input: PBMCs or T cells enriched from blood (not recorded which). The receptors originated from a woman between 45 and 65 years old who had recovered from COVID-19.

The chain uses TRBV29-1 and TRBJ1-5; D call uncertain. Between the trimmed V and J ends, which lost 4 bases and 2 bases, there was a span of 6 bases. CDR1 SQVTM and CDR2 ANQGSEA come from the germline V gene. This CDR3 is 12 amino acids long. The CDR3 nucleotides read TGCAGCGTTGGAGCCCGCAATCAGCCCCAGCATTTT. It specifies CSVGARNQPQHF.

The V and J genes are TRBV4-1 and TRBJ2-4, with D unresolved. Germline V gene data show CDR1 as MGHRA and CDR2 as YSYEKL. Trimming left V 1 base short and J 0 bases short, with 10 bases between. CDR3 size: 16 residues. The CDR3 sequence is CASSQVPVLAKNIQYF. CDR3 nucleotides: TGCGCCAGCAGCCAAGTGCCGGTTCTAGCCAAAAACATTCAGTACTTC.

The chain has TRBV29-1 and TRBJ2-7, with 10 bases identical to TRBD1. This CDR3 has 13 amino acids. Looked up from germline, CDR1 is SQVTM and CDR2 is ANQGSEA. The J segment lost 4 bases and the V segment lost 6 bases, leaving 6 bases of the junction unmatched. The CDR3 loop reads CSVPGQGFYEQYF. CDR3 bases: TGCAGCGTCCCGGGACAGGGGTTTTACGAGCAGTACTTC.

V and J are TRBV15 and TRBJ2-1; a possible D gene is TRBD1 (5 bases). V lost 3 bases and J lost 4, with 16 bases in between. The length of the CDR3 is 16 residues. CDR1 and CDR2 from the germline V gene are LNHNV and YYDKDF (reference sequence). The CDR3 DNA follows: TGTGCCACCAGCAGTTTGGCCAGGGCTAAGTACAATGAGCAGTTCTTC. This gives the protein CATSSLARAKYNEQFF.

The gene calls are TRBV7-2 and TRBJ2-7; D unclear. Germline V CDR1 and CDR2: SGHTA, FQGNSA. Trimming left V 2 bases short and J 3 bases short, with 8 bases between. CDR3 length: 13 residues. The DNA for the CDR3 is TGTGCCAGCAGCTTAAGTCCAGTCTACGAGCAGTACTTC. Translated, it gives CASSLSPVYEQYF.

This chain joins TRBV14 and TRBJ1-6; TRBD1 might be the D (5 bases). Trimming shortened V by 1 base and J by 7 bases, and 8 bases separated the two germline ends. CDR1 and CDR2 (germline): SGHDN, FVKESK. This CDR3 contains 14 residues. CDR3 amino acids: CASSQAGGNSPLHF. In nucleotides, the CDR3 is TGTGCCAGCAGCCAAGCGGGGGGAAATTCACCCCTCCACTTT.

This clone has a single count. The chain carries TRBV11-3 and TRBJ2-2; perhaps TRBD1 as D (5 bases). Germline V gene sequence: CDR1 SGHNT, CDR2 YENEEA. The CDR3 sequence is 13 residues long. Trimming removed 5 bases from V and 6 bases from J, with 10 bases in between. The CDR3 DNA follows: TGTGCCAGCAGCCCTGGGGCGGCCGGGGAGCTGTTTTTT. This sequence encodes CASSPGAAGELFF.

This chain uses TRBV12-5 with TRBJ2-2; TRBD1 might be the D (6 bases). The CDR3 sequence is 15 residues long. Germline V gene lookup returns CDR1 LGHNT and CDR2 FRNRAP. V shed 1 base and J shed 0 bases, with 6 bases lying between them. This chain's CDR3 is CASGLGTANTGELFF. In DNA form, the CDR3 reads TGTGCTAGTGGTTTGGGGACAGCGAACACCGGGGAGCTGTTTTTT.